This T cell receptor (beta chain) was identified during a study of blood T cell repertoires in COVID-19. How the authors handled the data: Estimation of nucleated cell counts relied on the amplification of reference gene primers. Using immunoSEQ multiplex PCR, the repertoire was profiled, and TCRdb retains in-frame clones only, with some absent. For V, J and clone size, that table is used; D and trimming come from the DNA. The sample carries 65,000 to 90,000 clones, 80% to 85% recorded once. CDR1 SGHRS and CDR2 YFSETQ come from the germline V gene. This CDR3 is built from 14 residues. The V end lost 5 bases, the J end lost 3 bases, and 14 bases lay between the germline ends.

The specimen was peripheral blood. The chain links TRBV5-1 to TRBJ1-2; the D gene is possibly TRBD1 (5 bases). The receptor was derived from a man older than 75 with active or convalescent COVID-19. DNA of the CDR3: TGCGCCAGCAGTGCTTCCTCAGGGTACTATGGCTACACCTTC. Amino acid sequence: CASSASSGYYGYTF.